The 28 T cell receptor beta chains listed next were all sequenced from one sample in a study of tumor-infiltrating lymphocytes in primary liver carcinoma. Reverse transcription of 500 to 650 ng total RNA with a constant-region primer produced TCR beta cDNA. Libraries for TCR beta were built through three nested multiplex PCR rounds, which together made up a slightly modified ARM-PCR procedure. With TRBV1-TRBV30 forward primers and a C-beta reverse primer, the first two PCR rounds were run for nine to eleven cycles each. MiXCR was run by TCRdb on the multiplex PCR reads, yielding one entry per CDR3 protein. The profile shows about 37,000 distinct CDR3 sequences, roughly 80% of them singletons. It was from roughly 20-30 mg of unsorted bulk tissue that RNA and DNA were co-extracted. The sequencing input was tumor-adjacent normal liver tissue. These TCRs come from a man aged 35-49 years with primary liver carcinoma and hepatitis B virus infection.

With respect to this clonotype: At one end, the junction sequence differs from germline, possibly due to a read error. CDR3 amino acids: CASSLHRDQESQYF. The CDR3 region has the DNA TGTGCCAGTAGCCTACACAGGGACCAAGAGAGCCAGTATTTC. V gene TRBV11-1 combines with J gene TRBJ2-5; the D gene is possibly TRBD1 (6 bases). The CDR3 contains 14 residues. Germline V gene lookup returns CDR1 SGHAT and CDR2 FQDESV (reference sequence).

A note on this clonotype: The junction does not match germline at one end; this may be a read error. J is TRBJ2-7 and V is TRBV29-1; D perhaps matches TRBD2 (6 bases). The CDR3 extends over 13 amino acids. Germline values: CDR1 SQVTM, CDR2 ANQGSEA. The CDR3 region is CSVTGTGRRERYF. DNA of the CDR3: TGCAGCGTAACCGGGACGGGGAGGAGAGAGCGGTACTTC.

The CDR3 reads CASSPPQGNEKLFF. The CDR3 region has the DNA TGTGCCAGCTCACCGCCCCAGGGAAACGAAAAACTGTTTTTT. The gene calls are TRBV18 and TRBJ1-4, with D possibly TRBD1 on 5 matching bases. With 3 bases removed from V and 8 bases from J, the gap between germline ends came to 13 bases. The CDR3 spans 14 residues. CDR1 is KGHSH and CDR2 is LQKENI in the germline V gene.

In this sample, this clonotype turned up many times. With a much larger clone just one base away, this may be a read error. The chain recombines TRBV29-1 with TRBJ2-7; D is unclear. Germline CDR1 SQVTM, CDR2 ANQGSEA. This CDR3 has 13 amino acids. Trimming stripped 0 bases from V and 2 bases from J, with 8 bases between. The CDR3 DNA follows: TGCAGCGTTGAAGATCACAGCCCCTACGAGCAGTACTTC. The encoded protein is CSVEDHSPYEQYF.

The gene calls are TRBV5-4 and TRBJ2-3; D unresolved. This CDR3 has 12 residues. Germline assignment: CDR1 SGHNT and CDR2 YYREEE (reference sequence). The CDR3 here is CVNSITGDTQYF. As DNA, the CDR3 is TGTGTCAACAGCATTACTGGAGATACGCAGTATTTT.

This clonotype is labeled as medium-sized. The chain combines TRBV4-2 with TRBJ1-1; 7 bases map to TRBD1. This CDR3 contains 15 residues. Germline V gives CDR1 LGHNA, CDR2 YNFKEQ. With 0 bases clipped from V and 9 bases from J, the junction kept 10 bases outside the gene matches. For the CDR3, the DNA is TGTGCCAGCAGCCAAGAACCGACCAACAGGGGAAAAGCTTTCTTT. As protein: CASSQEPTNRGKAFF.

The chain couples TRBV4-1 to TRBJ2-1, with 9 bases aligning to TRBD2. The CDR3 covers 16 residues. Germline-derived CDR1 and CDR2 are MGHRA and YSYEKL. V shed 0 bases and J 8 bases; nucleotides not matched to a gene: 8. CDR3: CASSQESASGVDEQFF. CDR3 DNA sequence: TGCGCCAGCAGCCAAGAGTCGGCTAGCGGGGTAGATGAGCAGTTCTTC.

This clonotype has just a few counts. The chain uses TRBV10-2 and TRBJ1-1; D gene ambiguous. The V gene's germline CDR1 is WSHSY and CDR2 SAAADI. Between the trimmed V and J ends, which lost 9 bases and 2 bases, there was a span of 10 bases. The CDR3 sequence is 12 residues long. Written as DNA, the CDR3 is TGCGCCAGTGAAGTAGAAAACACTGAAGCTTTCTTT. Protein product: CASEVENTEAFF.

As to this clonotype: One junction end disagrees with the germline gene, perhaps due to a read error. V gene TRBV11-3 combines with J gene TRBJ2-2, with 10 positions matching TRBD1. Germline lookup yields CDR1 SGHNT and CDR2 YENEEA. The CDR3 length is 15 residues. For the CDR3, the DNA is TGTGCCAGCAGTTTAGCGACAGGGGGCACCGGGGGACTGTTTTTT. Translated: CASSLATGGTGGLFF.

For this clonotype: Germline is not matched at one junction end, which may reflect a read error. This chain links TRBV12-3 or TRBV12-4 with TRBJ1-2; TRBD1 is a possible D gene (6 bases). The CDR3 is 12 amino acids. DNA for the CDR3: TGCGCCAGCTCTCTGACGGCGGGGGGCTACATCTTC. This translates into CASSLTAGGYIF.

This clonotype has a handful of counts. The gene calls are TRBV20-1 and TRBJ1-1, with D perhaps TRBD1 (6 bases). In germline, CDR1 is DFQATT, CDR2 SNEGSKA (reference sequence). This CDR3 contains 13 residues. V lost 5 bases to trimming and J lost 6 bases, with 16 bases between them. The CDR3 sequence is CSALEGGAAEAFF. The CDR3 DNA reads as TGCAGTGCTTTGGAGGGGGGGGCCGCTGAAGCTTTCTTT.

This clonotype was picked up many times. The chain uses TRBV30 and TRBJ1-1; D remains unclear. The CDR3 is 13 residues long. The V gene's germline CDR1 is GTSNPN and CDR2 SVGIG (reference sequence). Deletions cut 0 bases from V and 5 bases from J, with 10 bases between. The CDR3: CAWSVQFGTEAFF. The CDR3 DNA follows: TGTGCCTGGAGTGTACAGTTCGGGACTGAAGCTTTCTTT.

The chain employs TRBV6-5 and TRBJ1-4; no definite D call. The V gene's germline CDR1 is MNHEY and CDR2 SVGAGI. This CDR3 contains 14 residues. The V gene lost 9 bases and the J gene lost 11 bases, with 22 bases spanning the gap. CDR3 nucleotides: TGTGCCAGTAGCCGTGGTTGGACTAATAAGAAACTGTTTTTT. Encoded protein: CASSRGWTNKKLFF.

Details on this clonotype: A read error is likely, as this CDR3 ends without the conserved phenylalanine or tryptophan. J is TRBJ2-1 and V is TRBV5-1; unclear D gene. The CDR3 is 13 residues long. In germline, CDR1 is SGHRS, CDR2 YFSETQ. Trimming removed 3 bases from V and 7 bases from J, with 11 bases in between. This CDR3 is CASSSVHDNEQFL. CDR3 coding DNA: TGCGCCAGCAGCTCAGTCCATGATAATGAGCAGTTCTTA.

Regarding this clonotype: An end of the junction does not agree with germline; a read error may underlie this. The V and J genes are TRBV30 and TRBJ2-1; D not resolved. Germline V gives CDR1 GTSNPN, CDR2 SVGIG (reference sequence). CDR3 length: 13 amino acids. CDR3 DNA: TGTGCCTGGAATCCCAGCGCGAACAATGAGCAGCTCTTC. Translation gives CAWNPSANNEQLF.

This clonotype has ten or more counts. The V gene is TRBV6-4, the J gene TRBJ2-1, with D perhaps TRBD2 (6 bases). V shed 3 bases and J shed 0 bases, with 9 bases lying between them. CDR1 is MRHNA and CDR2 is SNTAGT in the germline V gene. CDR3 size: 15 residues. The CDR3 protein is CASSDYSGSYNEQFF. Here the CDR3 DNA reads TGTGCCAGCAGTGATTATAGCGGCTCCTACAATGAGCAGTTCTTC.

The CDR3 reads CASSSSTDFDEQYF. The CDR3 DNA is TGTGCCAGCAGTTCATCCACCGACTTTGATGAGCAGTACTTC. The chain has TRBV28 and TRBJ2-7, with no clear D. The V end was cut by 4 bases, the J end by 7 bases, with 17 bases between. The CDR3 spans 14 residues. The germline V gene has CDR1 MDHEN and CDR2 SYDVKM.

Comments on this clonotype: The conserved closing phenylalanine or tryptophan is absent in this CDR3, likely reflecting a read error. The chain employs TRBV11-2 and TRBJ2-4, with a weak D call TRBD1 (5 bases). Germline CDR1 reads SGHAT; CDR2 reads FQNNGV. Trimming stripped 4 bases from V and 7 bases from J, with 14 bases between. The CDR3 has 14 residues. The CDR3 loop is CASSSEIGDNIQYY. CDR3 in DNA: TGTGCCAGCAGCTCCGAGATAGGGGATAACATTCAGTACTAC.

On this clonotype itself: Mismatch with germline at one junction end may stem from a read error. The chain has TRBV6-1 and TRBJ1-2, with 7 bases fitting TRBD1. This CDR3 is built from 15 residues. Germline CDR1 and CDR2: MNHNS and SASEGT. CDR3 sequence reads: CASSDWTGSNHGYTF. The CDR3, as DNA: TGTGCCAGCAGTGACTGGACAGGATCTAACCATGGCTATACCTTC.

A word on this clonotype: One junction end disagrees with the germline gene, perhaps due to a read error. The chain couples TRBV28 to TRBJ2-4; D is undetermined. This CDR3 is built from 15 residues. CDR1 and CDR2 (germline): MDHEN, SYDVKM. The chain's CDR3 is CVSSPPGLARNIQYF. CDR3 bases: TGTGTCAGTAGCCCTCCCGGGTTAGCCAGAAACATTCAGTACTTC.

The V and J genes are TRBV29-1 and TRBJ2-7; 11 bases match TRBD2. J gave up 0 bases and V 6 bases, and 7 bases lay outside the gene matches. The CDR3 covers 15 residues. Germline V gene sequence: CDR1 SQVTM, CDR2 ANQGSEA. CDR3 region: CSVELAGVGSYEQYF. The DNA for the CDR3 is TGCAGCGTCGAACTAGCGGGGGTGGGCTCCTACGAGCAGTACTTC.

Worth noting for this clonotype: Compared with germline, one end of the junction differs, possibly owing to a read error. The V gene is TRBV29-1, the J gene TRBJ2-1; D may be TRBD2 (6 bases). The CDR3 runs to 12 residues. From germline, CDR1 is SQVTM and CDR2 ANQGSEA. The DNA for the CDR3 is TGCATCGTTGGAGGGGTATACAATGAGCAGCTCTTC. Amino acids: CIVGGVYNEQLF.

The rearrangement links TRBV11-1 to TRBJ2-7, with 8 bases aligning to TRBD1. J gave up 5 bases and V 10 bases, and 10 bases lay outside the gene matches. Germline V gene data show CDR1 as SGHAT and CDR2 as FQDESV (reference sequence). CDR3 length: 13 amino acids. CDR3 loop: CANRGRRSNEQYF. The CDR3 coding sequence is TGTGCCAACAGGGGGAGGCGTTCCAACGAGCAGTACTTC.

Comments on this clonotype: Germline is not matched at one junction end, which may reflect a read error. The V call is TRBV12-3 or TRBV12-4, the J call TRBJ2-1, with 7 bases lining up with TRBD2. The CDR3 consists of 16 residues. The CDR3: CAISRREGRSYNEQFF. As DNA, the CDR3 is TGTGCCATCAGTCGGAGGGAGGGGCGCTCCTACAATGAGCAATTCTTC.

Of note for this clonotype: A much larger clone sits a single nucleotide away, making a read error possible. V is TRBV9 and J is TRBJ2-3; 12 bases line up with TRBD2. Germline lookup yields CDR1 SGDLS and CDR2 YYNGEE. This CDR3 has 16 residues. For the CDR3, the DNA is TGTGCCAACAGCGTACTAGCGGGAGGTTATACAGATACGCAGTATTTT. Translation: CANSVLAGGYTDTQYF. Based on the CDR3 plus reference TRBV9 and TRBJ2-3, the full variable domain is DSGVTQTPKHLITATGQRVTLRCSPRSGDLSVYWYQQSLDQGLQFLIQYYNGEERAKGNILERFSAQQFPDLHSELNLSSLELGDSALYFCANSVLAGGYTDTQYFGPGTRLTVL.

Turning to this clonotype: One junction end disagrees with the germline gene, perhaps due to a read error. The CDR3 loop reads CASSRAGGEETRYF. The DNA of the CDR3 is TGTGCCAGCAGTCGAGCGGGGGGAGAAGAGACCCGGTACTTC. The chain combines TRBV6-4 with TRBJ2-5; 9 nucleotides align to TRBD2. The CDR3 contains 14 residues. Germline CDR1 and CDR2: MRHNA and SNTAGT.

This clonotype showed up just a few times. The J gene is TRBJ2-7, the V gene TRBV4-3; a weak D match, TRBD1 (6 bases). Germline CDR1 is LGHNA and CDR2 is YSLEER. Trimming stripped 0 bases from V and 0 bases from J, with 12 bases between. This CDR3 is built from 16 residues. The CDR3 protein is CASSQDWGPPSYEQYF. CDR3 coding DNA: TGCGCCAGCAGCCAAGATTGGGGGCCCCCCTCCTACGAGCAGTACTTC.

This chain joins TRBV19 and TRBJ2-6; unclear D gene. The germline gives CDR1 LNHDA, CDR2 SQIVND (reference sequence). The CDR3 loop spans 16 amino acids. Trimming removed 7 bases at V and 2 bases at J, with 15 bases between. This chain's CDR3 is CASISDRLAGANVLTF. DNA for the CDR3: TGTGCCAGTATTTCCGACCGACTGGCTGGGGCCAACGTCCTGACTTTC.